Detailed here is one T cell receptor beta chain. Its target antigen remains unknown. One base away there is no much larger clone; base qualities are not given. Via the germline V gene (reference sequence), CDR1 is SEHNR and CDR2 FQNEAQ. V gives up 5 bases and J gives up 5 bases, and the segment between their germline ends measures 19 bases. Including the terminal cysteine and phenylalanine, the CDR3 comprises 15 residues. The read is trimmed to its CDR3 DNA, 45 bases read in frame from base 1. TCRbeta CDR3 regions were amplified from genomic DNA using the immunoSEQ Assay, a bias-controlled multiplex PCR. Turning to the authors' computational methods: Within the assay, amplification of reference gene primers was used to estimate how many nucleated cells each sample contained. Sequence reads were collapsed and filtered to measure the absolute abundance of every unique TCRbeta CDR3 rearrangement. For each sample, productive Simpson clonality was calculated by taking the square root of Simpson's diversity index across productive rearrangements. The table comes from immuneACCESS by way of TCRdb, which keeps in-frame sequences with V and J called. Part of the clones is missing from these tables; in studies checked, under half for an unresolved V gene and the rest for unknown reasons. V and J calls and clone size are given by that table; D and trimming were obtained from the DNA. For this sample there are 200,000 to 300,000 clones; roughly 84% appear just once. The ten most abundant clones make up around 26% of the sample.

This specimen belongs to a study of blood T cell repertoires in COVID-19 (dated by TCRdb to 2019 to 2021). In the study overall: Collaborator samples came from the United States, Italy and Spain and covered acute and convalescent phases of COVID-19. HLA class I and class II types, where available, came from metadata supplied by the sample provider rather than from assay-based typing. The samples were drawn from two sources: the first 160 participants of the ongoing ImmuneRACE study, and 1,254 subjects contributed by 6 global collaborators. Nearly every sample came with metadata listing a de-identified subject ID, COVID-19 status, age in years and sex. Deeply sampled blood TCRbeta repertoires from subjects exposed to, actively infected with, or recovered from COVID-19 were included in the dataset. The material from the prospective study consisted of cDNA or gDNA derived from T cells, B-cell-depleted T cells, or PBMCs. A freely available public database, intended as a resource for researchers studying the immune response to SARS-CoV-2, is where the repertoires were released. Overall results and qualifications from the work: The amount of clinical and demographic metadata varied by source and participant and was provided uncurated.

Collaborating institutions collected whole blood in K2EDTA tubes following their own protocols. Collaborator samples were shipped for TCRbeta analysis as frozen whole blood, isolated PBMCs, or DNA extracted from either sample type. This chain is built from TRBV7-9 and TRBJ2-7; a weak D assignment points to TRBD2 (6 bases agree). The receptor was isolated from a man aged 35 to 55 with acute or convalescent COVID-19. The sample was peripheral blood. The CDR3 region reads CASSTNRESKDEQYF. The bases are TGTGCCAGCAGCACTAACCGGGAGTCGAAGGACGAGCAGTACTTC.